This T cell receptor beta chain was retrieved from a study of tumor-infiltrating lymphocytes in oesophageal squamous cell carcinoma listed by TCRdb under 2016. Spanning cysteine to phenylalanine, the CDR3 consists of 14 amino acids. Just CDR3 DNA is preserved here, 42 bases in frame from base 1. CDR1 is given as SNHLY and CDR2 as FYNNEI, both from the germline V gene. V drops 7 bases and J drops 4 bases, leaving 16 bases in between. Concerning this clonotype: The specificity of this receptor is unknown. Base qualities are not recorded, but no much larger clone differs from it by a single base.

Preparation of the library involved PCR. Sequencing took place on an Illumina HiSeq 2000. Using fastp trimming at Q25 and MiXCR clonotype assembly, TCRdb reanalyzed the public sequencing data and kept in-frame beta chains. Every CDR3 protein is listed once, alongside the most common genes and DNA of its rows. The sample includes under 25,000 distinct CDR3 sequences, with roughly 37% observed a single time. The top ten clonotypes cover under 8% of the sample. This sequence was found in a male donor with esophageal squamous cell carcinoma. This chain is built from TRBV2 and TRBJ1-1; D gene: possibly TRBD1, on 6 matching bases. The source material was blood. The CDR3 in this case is CASTLGGGGTEAFF. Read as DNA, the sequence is TGTGCCAGCACCCTAGGGGGAGGGGGCACTGAAGCTTTCTTT.